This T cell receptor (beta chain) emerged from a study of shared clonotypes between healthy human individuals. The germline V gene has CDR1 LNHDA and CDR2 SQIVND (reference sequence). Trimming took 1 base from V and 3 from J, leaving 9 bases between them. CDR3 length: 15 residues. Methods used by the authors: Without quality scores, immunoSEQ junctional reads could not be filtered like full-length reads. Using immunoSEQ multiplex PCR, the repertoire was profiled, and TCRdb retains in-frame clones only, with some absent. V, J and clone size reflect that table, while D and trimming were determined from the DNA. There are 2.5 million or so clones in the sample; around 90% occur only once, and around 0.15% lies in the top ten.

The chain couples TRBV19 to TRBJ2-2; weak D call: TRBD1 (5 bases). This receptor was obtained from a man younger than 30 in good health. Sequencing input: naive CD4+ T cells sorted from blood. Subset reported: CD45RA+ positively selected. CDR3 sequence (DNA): TGTGCCAGTAGTATAGTCAGGGTCGACACCGGGGAGCTGTTTTTT. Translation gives CASSIVRVDTGELFF.